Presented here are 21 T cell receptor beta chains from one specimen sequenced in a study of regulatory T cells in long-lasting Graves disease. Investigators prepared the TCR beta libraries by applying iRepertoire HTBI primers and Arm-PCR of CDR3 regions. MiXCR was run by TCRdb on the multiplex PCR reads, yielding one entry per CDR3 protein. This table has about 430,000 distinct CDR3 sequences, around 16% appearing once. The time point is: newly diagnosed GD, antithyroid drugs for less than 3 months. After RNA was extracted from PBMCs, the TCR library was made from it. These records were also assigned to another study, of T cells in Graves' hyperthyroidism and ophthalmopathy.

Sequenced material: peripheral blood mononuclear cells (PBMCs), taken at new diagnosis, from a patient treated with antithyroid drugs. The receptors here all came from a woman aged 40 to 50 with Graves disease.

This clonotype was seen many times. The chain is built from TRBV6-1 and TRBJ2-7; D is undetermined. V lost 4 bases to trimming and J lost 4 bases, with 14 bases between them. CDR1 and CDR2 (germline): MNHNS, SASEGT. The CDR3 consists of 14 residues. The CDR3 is CASSGDMALYEQYF. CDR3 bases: TGTGCCAGCAGTGGCGACATGGCGTTGTACGAGCAGTACTTC.

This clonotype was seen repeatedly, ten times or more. CDR3 bases: TGTGCCAGCAGTACGTCACTTGGTGGGAGTTATGGTGATACGCAGTATTTT. Amino acid sequence: CASSTSLGGSYGDTQYF. This chain joins TRBV6-1 and TRBJ2-3; tentative D call: TRBD2 (5 bases). The CDR3 is made up of 17 amino acids. Trimming left V 5 bases short and J 6 bases short, with 24 bases between. Germline V lookup: CDR1 MNHNS, CDR2 SASEGT.

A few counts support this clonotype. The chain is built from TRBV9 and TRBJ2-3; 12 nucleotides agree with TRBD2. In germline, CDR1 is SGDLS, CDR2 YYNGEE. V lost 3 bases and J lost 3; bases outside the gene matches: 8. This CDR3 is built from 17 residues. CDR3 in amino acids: CASSGTSGIVGTDTQYF. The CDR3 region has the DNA TGTGCCAGCAGCGGGACTAGCGGGATAGTGGGTACAGATACGCAGTATTTT.

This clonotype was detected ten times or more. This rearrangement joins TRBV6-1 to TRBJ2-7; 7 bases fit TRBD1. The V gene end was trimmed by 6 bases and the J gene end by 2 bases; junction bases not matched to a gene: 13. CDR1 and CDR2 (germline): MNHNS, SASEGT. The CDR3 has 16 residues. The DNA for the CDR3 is TGTGCCAGCAGCCATGAGTTAGAAGGGGGCACCTACGAGCAGTACTTC. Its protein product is CASSHELEGGTYEQYF.

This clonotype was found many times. The CDR3 loop reads CASSSTGQPGAGELFF. CDR3 DNA sequence: TGCGCCAGCAGTTCAACGGGACAGCCGGGCGCCGGGGAGCTGTTTTTT. This chain uses TRBV5-1 with TRBJ2-2, with 7 bases aligning to TRBD1. This CDR3 spans 16 amino acids. Germline assignment: CDR1 SGHRS and CDR2 YFSETQ. J gave up 6 bases and V 5 bases, and 13 bases lay outside the gene matches.

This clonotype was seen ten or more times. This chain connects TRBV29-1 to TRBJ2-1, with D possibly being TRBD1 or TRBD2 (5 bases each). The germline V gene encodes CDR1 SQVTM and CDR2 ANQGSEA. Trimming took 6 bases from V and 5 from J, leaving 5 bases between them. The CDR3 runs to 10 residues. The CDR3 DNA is TGCAGCGTGGGGGACAATGAGCAGTTCTTC. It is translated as CSVGDNEQFF.

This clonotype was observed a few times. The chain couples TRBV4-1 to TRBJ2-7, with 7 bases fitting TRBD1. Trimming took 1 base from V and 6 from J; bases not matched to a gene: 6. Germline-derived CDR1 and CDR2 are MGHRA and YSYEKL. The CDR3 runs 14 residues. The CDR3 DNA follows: TGCGCCAGCAGCCAAGCAGAGGGGGCGGCCGAGCAGTACTTC. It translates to CASSQAEGAAEQYF.

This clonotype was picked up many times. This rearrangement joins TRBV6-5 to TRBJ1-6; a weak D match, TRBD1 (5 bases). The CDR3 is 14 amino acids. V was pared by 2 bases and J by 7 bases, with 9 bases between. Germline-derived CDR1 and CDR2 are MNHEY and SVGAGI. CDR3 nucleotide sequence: TGTGCCAGCAGTTACGGGGGACGAAATTCACCCCTCCACTTT. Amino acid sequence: CASSYGGRNSPLHF.

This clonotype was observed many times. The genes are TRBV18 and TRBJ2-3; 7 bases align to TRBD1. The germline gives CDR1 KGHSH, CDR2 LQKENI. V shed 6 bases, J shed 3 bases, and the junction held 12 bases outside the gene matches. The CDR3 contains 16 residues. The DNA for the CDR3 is TGTGCCAGCTCCCGGTGGCCGGGACAGAGGACAGATACGCAGTATTTT. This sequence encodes CASSRWPGQRTDTQYF. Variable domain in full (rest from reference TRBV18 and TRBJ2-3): NAGVMQNPRHLVRRRGQEARLRCSPMKGHSHVYWYRQLPEEGLKFMVYLQKENIIDESGMPKERFSAEFPKEGPSILRIQQVVRGDSAAYFCASSRWPGQRTDTQYFGPGTRLTVL.

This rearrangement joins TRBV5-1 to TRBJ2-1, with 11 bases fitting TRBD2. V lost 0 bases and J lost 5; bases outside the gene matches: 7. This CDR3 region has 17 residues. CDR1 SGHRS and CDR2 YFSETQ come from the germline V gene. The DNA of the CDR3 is TGCGCCAGCAGCTTGGTTGCGACTAGCGGGGTCAACAATGAGCAGTTCTTC. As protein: CASSLVATSGVNNEQFF.

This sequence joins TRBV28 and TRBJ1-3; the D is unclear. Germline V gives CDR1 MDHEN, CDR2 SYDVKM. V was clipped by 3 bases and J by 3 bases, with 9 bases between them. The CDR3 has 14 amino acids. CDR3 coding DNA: TGTGCCAGCAGTTTCGTAAGGGTTGGAAACACCATATATTTT. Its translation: CASSFVRVGNTIYF.

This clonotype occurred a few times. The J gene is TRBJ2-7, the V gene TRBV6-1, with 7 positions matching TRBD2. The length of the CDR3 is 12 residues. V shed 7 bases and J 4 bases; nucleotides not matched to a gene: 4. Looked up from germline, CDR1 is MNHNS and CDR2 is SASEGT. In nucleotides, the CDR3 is TGTGCCAGCAAAACGGGAGGTTACGAGCAGTACTTC. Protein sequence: CASKTGGYEQYF.

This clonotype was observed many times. CDR3 DNA: TGTGCCAGCAGCCTGGAGCCACGGGGAAACTATGGCTACACCTTC. Protein: CASSLEPRGNYGYTF. The rearrangement joins TRBV12-3 or TRBV12-4 to TRBJ1-2; unclear D gene. The CDR3 sequence is 15 residues long. Between the trimmed V and J ends, which lost 6 bases and 2 bases, there was a span of 16 bases.

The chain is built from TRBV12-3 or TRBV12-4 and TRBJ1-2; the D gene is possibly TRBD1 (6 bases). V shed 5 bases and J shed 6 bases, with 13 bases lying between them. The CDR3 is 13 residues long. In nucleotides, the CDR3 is TGTGCCAGCAGTCCGGACAGCCTGCATGGCTACACCTTC. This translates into CASSPDSLHGYTF.

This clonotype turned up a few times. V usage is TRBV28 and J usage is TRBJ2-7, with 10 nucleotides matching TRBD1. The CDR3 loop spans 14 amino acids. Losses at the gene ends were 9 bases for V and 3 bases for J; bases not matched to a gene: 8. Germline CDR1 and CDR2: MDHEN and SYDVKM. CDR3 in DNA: TGTGCCAGTCACTCCGGGACAGGGGTCTACGAGCAGTACTTC. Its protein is CASHSGTGVYEQYF.

CDR3 residues: CASSIEGFLVRGTDTQYF. The CDR3 DNA sequence: TGTGCCAGTAGTATCGAGGGTTTCCTAGTTCGTGGCACAGATACGCAGTATTTT. V and J are TRBV19 and TRBJ2-3, with D tentatively TRBD2 (5 bases). V lost 3 bases, J lost 1 base, and 20 bases lay in between. Germline CDR1 LNHDA, CDR2 SQIVND (reference sequence). The CDR3 consists of 18 residues.

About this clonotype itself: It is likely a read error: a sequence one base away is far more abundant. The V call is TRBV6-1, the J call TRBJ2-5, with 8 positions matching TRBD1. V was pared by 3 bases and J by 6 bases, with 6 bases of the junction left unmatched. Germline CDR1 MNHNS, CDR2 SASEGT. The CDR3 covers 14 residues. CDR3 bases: TGTGCCAGCAGTGAGATGACAGGGGATAAGACCCAGTACTTC. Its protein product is CASSEMTGDKTQYF.

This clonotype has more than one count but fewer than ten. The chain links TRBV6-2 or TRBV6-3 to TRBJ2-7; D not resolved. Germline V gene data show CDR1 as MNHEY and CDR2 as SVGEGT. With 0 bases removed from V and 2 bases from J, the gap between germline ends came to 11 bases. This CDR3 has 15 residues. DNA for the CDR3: TGTGCCAGCAGTTACTCGGGATTAGGGCCCTACGAGCAGTACTTC. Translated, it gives CASSYSGLGPYEQYF.

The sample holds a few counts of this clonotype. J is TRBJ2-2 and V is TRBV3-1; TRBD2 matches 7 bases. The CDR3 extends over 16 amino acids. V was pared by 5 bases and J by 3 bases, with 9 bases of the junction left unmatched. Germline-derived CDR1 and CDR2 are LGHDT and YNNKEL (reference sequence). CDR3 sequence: CASSSRGLADTGELFF. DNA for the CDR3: TGTGCCAGCAGCTCCAGAGGCCTAGCGGACACCGGGGAGCTGTTTTTT.

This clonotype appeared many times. The CDR3 nucleotides are TGTGCCAGCTCACCGGGCCCAGAAAACTATGGCTACACCTTC. Amino acids: CASSPGPENYGYTF. J is TRBJ1-2 and V is TRBV18; D not resolved. V gave up 3 bases and J gave up 2 bases, with 10 bases separating them. The CDR3 has 14 amino acids. Germline CDR1 and CDR2: KGHSH and LQKENI.

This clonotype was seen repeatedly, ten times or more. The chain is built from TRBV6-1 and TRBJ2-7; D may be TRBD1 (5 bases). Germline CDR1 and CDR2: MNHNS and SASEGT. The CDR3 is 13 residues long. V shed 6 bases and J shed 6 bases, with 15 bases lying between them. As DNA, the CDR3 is TGTGCCAGCAGGGACCCTCAGGGTCTCGAGCAGTACTTC. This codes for CASRDPQGLEQYF.